This entry is about one TCR beta chain. The data were obtained in a study of identical twins. TCRdb re-called the 5' RACE reads through MiXCR, storing one row per CDR3 protein. The sample comprises fewer than 500,000 distinct CDR3 sequences, around 24% of which are singletons, and 2.9% rests with the top ten. This CDR3 region has 15 residues. The sample was also reused in another study, on T cells expressing NK-cell markers. This second study says: Just one sequenced donor of eight was HCMV-seronegative, while seven were seropositive. In several experiments, sorting was confined to alpha-beta TCR T cells through use of an anti-gamma-delta TCR antibody. Roughly six donors showed dominant NKG2C+ clonotypes comprising roughly 1.0-7.0% of their CD8+ T cells.

The TCR comes from a woman aged 18-29 years in good health. Sequencing used CD4+ T cells sorted from blood. The V call is TRBV21-1, the J call TRBJ2-7; the table's D call TRBD2 went unverified against the DNA. TRBV21-1 is termed a pseudogene. CDR3 nucleotide sequence: TGTGCCAGCAGCTCCCGGGGACTAGAACACCACGAGCAGTACTTC. Translated: CASSSRGLEHHEQYF.